Following are 10 T cell receptor beta chains from one sample sequenced in a study of identifying expanded T cells in peripheral blood. Sequencing was performed with immunoSEQ multiplex PCR; in TCRdb, only in-frame clones are kept and a portion is missing. Among around 100,000 clones listed, about nine tenths were seen once. What was sequenced was blood. The receptors shown here come from a person aged 18 to 75 in good health.

The chain links TRBV29-1 to TRBJ2-7, with a possible D match to TRBD1 (5 bases). The CDR3 has 12 amino acids. Germline CDR1 is SQVTM and CDR2 is ANQGSEA. V shed 5 bases and J shed 3 bases, with 11 bases lying between them. The CDR3 region is CSVKTEVYEQYF. As DNA, the CDR3 is TGCAGCGTTAAGACAGAGGTCTACGAGCAGTACTTC.

This clone was counted a few times. The chain links TRBV9 to TRBJ2-3; D is uncertain. The CDR3 covers 17 residues. The ends were cut back, 0 bases at V and 0 bases at J, with 14 bases in the middle. The germline CDR1 and CDR2 sequences are SGDLS and YYNGEE. CDR3 protein: CASSVEVAGPSTDTQYF. The CDR3 region has the DNA TGTGCCAGCAGCGTAGAGGTGGCAGGACCTAGCACAGATACGCAGTATTTT.

The chain is built from TRBV30 and TRBJ1-5; the D is unclear. V was trimmed by 2 bases and J by 4 bases, leaving 9 bases between them. Germline-derived CDR1 and CDR2 are GTSNPN and SVGIG (reference sequence). The CDR3 length is 13 residues. DNA of the CDR3: TGTGCCTGGAGTCCCACAAGTAATCAGCCCCAGCATTTT. Translating gives CAWSPTSNQPQHF. Drawing the rest from reference TRBV30 and TRBJ1-5, the complete variable domain is SQTIHQWPATLVQPVGSPLSLECTVEGTSNPNLYWYRQAAGRGLQLLFYSVGIGQISSEVPQNLSASRPQDRQFILSSKKLLLSDSGFYLCAWSPTSNQPQHFGDGTRLSIL.

The V call is TRBV6-1, the J call TRBJ1-1; D remains unclear. Trimming shortened V by 7 bases and J by 0 bases, and 9 bases separated the two germline ends. CDR3 length: 13 amino acids. Germline assignment: CDR1 MNHNS and CDR2 SASEGT. The CDR3 DNA reads as TGTGCCAGCATAAGGGCCGTGAACACTGAAGCTTTCTTT. Translating gives CASIRAVNTEAFF.

This chain joins TRBV7-9 and TRBJ2-7; TRBD1 aligns across 9 bases. CDR1 and CDR2 from the germline V gene are SEHNR and FQNEAQ (reference sequence). The trim removed 3 bases at V and 3 bases at J, leaving 3 bases unmatched. CDR3 length equals 14 residues. Here the CDR3 reads CASSLGQGNYEQYF. Here the CDR3 DNA reads TGTGCCAGCAGCTTGGGACAGGGTAACTACGAGCAGTACTTC.

The chain links TRBV9 to TRBJ1-3; D not resolved. CDR3 size: 15 residues. Trimming left V 4 bases short and J 2 bases short, with 13 bases between. Germline V lookup: CDR1 SGDLS, CDR2 YYNGEE. CDR3 residues: CASSTTLPPGNTIYF. DNA for the CDR3: TGTGCCAGCAGCACCACACTACCCCCTGGAAACACCATATATTTT.

This chain connects TRBV4-3 to TRBJ2-1, with D possibly matching TRBD2 (5 bases). Germline loops: CDR1 LGHNA, CDR2 YSLEER. The CDR3 is made up of 12 amino acids. V lost 6 bases and J lost 10, with 13 bases in between. The CDR3 DNA is TGCGCCAGCAGTTCAGGAGCGGTGGAGCAGTTCTTC. Translated: CASSSGAVEQFF.

The CDR3 DNA sequence: TGTGCCAGCAGCTTACATGGGACACTCTATAGCAATCAGCCCCAGCATTTT. It translates to CASSLHGTLYSNQPQHF. The V call is TRBV5-5, the J call TRBJ1-5, with D tentatively TRBD1 (6 bases). Germline-derived CDR1 and CDR2 are SGHKS and YYEKEE (reference sequence). V was clipped by 2 bases and J by 0 bases, with 15 bases between them. This CDR3 is built from 17 residues.

The chain employs TRBV13 and TRBJ1-2; 7 bases are a match to TRBD1. V was pared by 5 bases and J by 2 bases, with 8 bases of the junction left unmatched. There are 15 residues in the CDR3. Germline values: CDR1 PRHDT, CDR2 FYEKMQ (reference sequence). CDR3 region: CASSQRDSPNYGYTF. CDR3 in DNA: TGTGCCAGCAGCCAAAGGGACAGCCCGAACTATGGCTACACCTTC.

This sequence joins TRBV11-2 and TRBJ2-7; D possibly corresponds to TRBD1 (6 bases). V shed 5 bases and J shed 2 bases, with 16 bases lying between them. Germline CDR1 SGHAT, CDR2 FQNNGV. The length of the CDR3 is 15 residues. The CDR3: CASSPPDRLAYEQYF. Written as DNA, the CDR3 is TGTGCCAGCAGCCCACCTGACAGGCTAGCCTACGAGCAGTACTTC.